The entry that follows covers one T cell receptor (beta chain) sequence. It lacks a known antigen. The input lacks base qualities; no much larger clone sits a single base away. This specimen belongs to a study of blood T cell repertoires in COVID-19 (dated by TCRdb to the early 2020s). About the study as a whole: The collaborator samples originated in the United States, Italy and Spain and spanned the acute and convalescent phases of COVID-19. The prospective study material was composed of cDNA or gDNA derived from T cells, B-cell-depleted T cells, or PBMCs. Subjects who had been exposed to COVID-19, were actively infected with it, or had recovered from it provided the deeply sampled blood TCRbeta repertoires that made up the dataset. The repertoires were made available in a free public database intended to serve as a resource for research on the immune response to SARS-CoV-2. The samples were drawn from the first 160 participants of the ongoing ImmuneRACE study and from 1,254 subjects provided by 6 global collaborators. Nearly every sample came with metadata listing a de-identified subject ID, COVID-19 status, age in years and sex. HLA class I and class II types, where available, came from metadata supplied by the sample provider rather than from assay-based typing.

From the cysteine through the phenylalanine, the CDR3 covers 14 amino acids. The entry retains the CDR3 DNA only, 42 bases that are in frame from base 1. For CDR1 and CDR2, the germline V gene lists MNHEY and SVGAGI. Germline trimming: 7 bases from V, 4 bases from J; junction bases outside gene matches: 8. What the work shows at the level of the full study, not this receptor alone: How much clinical and demographic metadata was included differed by source and by participant, and the metadata was provided uncurated.

The collaborating institutions used their own protocols to collect whole blood in K2EDTA tubes. Collaborator samples were shipped for TCRbeta analysis as frozen whole blood, isolated PBMCs, or DNA extracted from either sample type. TCRbeta CDR3 regions were amplified from genomic DNA by means of the immunoSEQ Assay, a bias-controlled multiplex PCR. Per the authors' processing: The number of nucleated cells in each sample was estimated from the amplification of reference gene primers within the assay. Sequence reads were collapsed and filtered to measure the absolute abundance of every unique TCRbeta CDR3 rearrangement. For each sample, productive Simpson clonality was calculated as the square root of Simpson's diversity index across productive rearrangements. The table was pulled from immuneACCESS by TCRdb, which kept in-frame rearrangements only. Such tables lose some clones; where checked, under half of the loss comes from unresolved V genes, and the rest has no known cause. V and J calls and clone size are copied from that table; D and trimming were computed from the DNA. For this sample there are about 150,000 clones; around 81% appear just once. 13% of the sample is held by the ten biggest clonotypes.

The chain joins TRBV6-5 to TRBJ1-2, with TRBD1 identical over 8 junction bases. Sequenced input: peripheral blood. The receptor's source is a man in his fifties or sixties with active or convalescent COVID-19. The CDR3 is CASTPQGAGYGYTF. The DNA is as follows: TGTGCCAGCACTCCCCAGGGGGCTGGCTATGGCTACACCTTC.